The next 11 T cell receptor beta chains were all read from a single sample in a study of early T cells in non-severe SARS-CoV-2 infection. TCRdb reprocessed the 5' RACE reads with MiXCR, giving one entry per CDR3 protein. The repertoire holds 30,000 or so distinct CDR3 sequences, with approximately 5.6% as singletons. Sequenced: whole blood. The receptors come from an adult who was a healthcare worker with PCR-confirmed SARS-CoV-2 infection or an uninfected control (not recorded which).

This clonotype was found many times. The chain recombines TRBV19 with TRBJ2-5; D ambiguous. The CDR3 loop spans 16 amino acids. Germline CDR1 reads LNHDA; CDR2 reads SQIVND (reference sequence). V lost 1 base to trimming and J lost 3 bases, with 15 bases between them. This chain's CDR3 is CASSIVGHGGEETQYF. In DNA, the CDR3 is TGTGCCAGTAGTATAGTGGGTCACGGTGGGGAAGAGACCCAGTACTTC.

This clonotype was counted many times. The rearrangement joins TRBV11-2 to TRBJ2-1; D is unclear. V lost 5 bases and J 5 bases, leaving 16 bases between the germline ends. The CDR3 consists of 15 residues. Per the germline V gene, CDR1 is SGHAT and CDR2 is FQNNGV. The CDR3 bases are TGTGCCAGCAGCCCTAGTGGTACTGCTGACAATGAGCAGTTCTTC. Residues: CASSPSGTADNEQFF.

This clonotype has ten or more counts. The J gene is TRBJ1-2, the V gene TRBV4-2; no clear D. This CDR3 spans 15 amino acids. V gave up 0 bases and J gave up 2 bases, with 10 bases separating them. Germline V CDR1 and CDR2: LGHNA, YNFKEQ. The CDR3 sequence: CASSQDYLVNYGYTF. The DNA of the CDR3 is TGTGCCAGCAGCCAAGACTACCTTGTGAACTATGGCTACACCTTC.

This clonotype was picked up many times. The chain uses TRBV24-1 and TRBJ2-1; D not resolved. This CDR3 region has 13 residues. V dropped 4 bases and J dropped 8 bases, with 11 bases sitting between them. Germline CDR1 is KGHDR and CDR2 is SFDVKD. In nucleotides, the CDR3 is TGTGCCACCAGTGAGGGTGGTTCCCATGAGCAGTTCTTC. Encoded protein: CATSEGGSHEQFF.

This clonotype was counted only a few times. The chain couples TRBV12-5 to TRBJ2-1; 12 bases match TRBD2. This CDR3 is built from 14 residues. CDR1 and CDR2 (germline): LGHNT, FRNRAP. V gave up 5 bases and J gave up 4 bases; unmatched junction bases: 0. CDR3 sequence reads: CASGLAGGYNEQFF. In nucleotides, the CDR3 is TGTGCTAGTGGTCTAGCGGGGGGGTACAATGAGCAGTTCTTC.

This clonotype occurred many times. The CDR3 DNA reads as TGTGCCAGCAGCCCGGACAGCTACGAGCAGTACTTC. Its protein is CASSPDSYEQYF. V usage is TRBV4-2 and J usage is TRBJ2-7, with D possibly being TRBD1 (6 bases). V lost 4 bases, J lost 3 bases, and 7 bases lay in between. This CDR3 has 12 amino acids. Per germline, CDR1 LGHNA and CDR2 YNFKEQ.

V and J are TRBV28 and TRBJ1-4, with D hard to call. The CDR3 is 12 amino acids. Germline CDR1 and CDR2: MDHEN and SYDVKM. V lost 1 base and J 6 bases, leaving 3 bases between the germline ends. The CDR3 coding sequence is TGTGCCAGCAGTTTATTCGATGAAAAACTGTTTTTT. It encodes CASSLFDEKLFF.

The sample holds a few counts of this clonotype. The CDR3 sequence: CATSRAGGETQYF. For the CDR3, the DNA is TGTGCCACCAGTAGAGCGGGGGGCGAGACCCAGTACTTC. This chain connects TRBV24-1 to TRBJ2-5; 9 bases agree with TRBD2. The CDR3 is 13 amino acids. Per the germline V gene, CDR1 is KGHDR and CDR2 is SFDVKD. Trimming at V came to 6 bases and at J to 5 bases, leaving 3 bases not matched to a gene.

There are many counts of this clonotype. The gene calls are TRBV18 and TRBJ2-1; TRBD1 aligns across 7 bases. V lost 2 bases and J lost 2; bases outside the gene matches: 12. The CDR3 covers 18 residues. Per germline, CDR1 KGHSH and CDR2 LQKENI. The CDR3 DNA sequence: TGTGCCAGCTCACCAAATACCCCCGGGACAGTTACCTACAATGAGCAGTTCTTC. It specifies CASSPNTPGTVTYNEQFF.

This clonotype has ten or more counts. The J gene is TRBJ2-2, the V gene TRBV30; the match to TRBD2 covers 7 bases. The V gene's germline CDR1 is GTSNPN and CDR2 SVGIG (reference sequence). Trimming at V came to 3 bases and at J to 5 bases, leaving 9 bases not matched to a gene. The CDR3 consists of 15 residues. CDR3 coding DNA: TGTGCCTGGAGGGGAGGGAACTATGCTACCGGGGAGCTGTTTTTT. It is translated as CAWRGGNYATGELFF.

This clonotype has at least ten counts. The chain links TRBV6-2 or TRBV6-3 to TRBJ2-5; possibly TRBD1 for D (6 bases). Looked up from germline, CDR1 is MNHEY and CDR2 is SVGEGT. CDR3 length equals 17 residues. V lost 3 bases and J lost 5, with 22 bases in between. CDR3 DNA: TGTGCCAGCAGTTATCTTACTGGACAGACTTGGCGGGAGACCCAGTACTTC. It codes for CASSYLTGQTWRETQYF.